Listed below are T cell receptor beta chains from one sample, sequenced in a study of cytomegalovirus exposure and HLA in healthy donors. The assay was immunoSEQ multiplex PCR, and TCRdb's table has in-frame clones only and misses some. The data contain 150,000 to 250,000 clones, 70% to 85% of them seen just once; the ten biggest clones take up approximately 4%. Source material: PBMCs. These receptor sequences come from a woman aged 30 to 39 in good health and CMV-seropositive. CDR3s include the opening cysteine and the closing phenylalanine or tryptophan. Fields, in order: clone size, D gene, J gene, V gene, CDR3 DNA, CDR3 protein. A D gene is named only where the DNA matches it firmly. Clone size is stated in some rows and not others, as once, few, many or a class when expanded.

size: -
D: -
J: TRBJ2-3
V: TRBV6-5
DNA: TGTGCCAGCAGTTACTCGTCTCCCGATACGCAGTATTTT
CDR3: CASSYSSPDTQYF

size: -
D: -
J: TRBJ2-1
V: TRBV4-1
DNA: TGCGCCAGCAGCCCCCCTTCGGGTCAGAATGAGCAGTTCTTC
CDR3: CASSPPSGQNEQFF

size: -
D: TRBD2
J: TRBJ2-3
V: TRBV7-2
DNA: TGTGCCAGCAGCTTAGCTCTAGCGGGGACTAGCACAGATACGCAGTATTTT
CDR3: CASSLALAGTSTDTQYF

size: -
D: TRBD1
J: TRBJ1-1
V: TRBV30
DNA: TGTGCCTGGATCGGGGACAGGGGTATTACTGAAGCTTTCTTT
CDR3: CAWIGDRGITEAFF

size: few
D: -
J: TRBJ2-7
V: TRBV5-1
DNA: TGCGCCAGCAGCTTCGATCAAGTGAGCTACGAGCAGTACTTC
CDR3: CASSFDQVSYEQYF

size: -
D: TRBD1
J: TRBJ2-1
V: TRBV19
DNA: TGTGCCAGTAGTCCTGAACAGGGGTATGACAATGAGCAGTTCTTC
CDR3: CASSPEQGYDNEQFF

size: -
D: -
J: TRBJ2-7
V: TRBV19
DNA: TGTGCCAGTAGTACAACAGGGGGGGACGAGCAGTACTTC
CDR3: CASSTTGGDEQYF

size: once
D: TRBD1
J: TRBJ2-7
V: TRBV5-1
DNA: TGCGCCAGCAGCTGGGGGACAGGGCCTACCTACGAGCAGTACTTC
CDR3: CASSWGTGPTYEQYF

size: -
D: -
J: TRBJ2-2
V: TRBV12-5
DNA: TGTGCTAGTGGTTTCCAGGGTATTGCCGGGGAGCTGTTTTTT
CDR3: CASGFQGIAGELFF

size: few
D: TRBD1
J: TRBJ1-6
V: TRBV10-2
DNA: TGCGCCAGCAGAGCGGACAGGGATAATTCACCCCTCCACTTT
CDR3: CASRADRDNSPLHF

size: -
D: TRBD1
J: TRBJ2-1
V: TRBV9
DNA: TGTGCCAGCAGCGTAGGGGGACAGGGATCCTACAATGAGCAGTTCTTC
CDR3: CASSVGGQGSYNEQFF